These T cell receptor beta chains were read from a single sample in a study of T cell responses to AZD1222 COVID-19 vaccine. TCRdb keeps only in-frame clones here, not all; method: immunoSEQ multiplex PCR. The data show approximately 140,000 clones, with roughly 90% seen just once and 1.5% to 2% held by the top ten. The sequencing here drew on peripheral blood, taken 28 days after the second AZD1222 dose. The source is an adult who received the AZD1222 COVID-19 vaccine. Each CDR3 is given with its conserved first and last residue. D genes are given only for firm matches.

j_call	v_call	d_call	cdr3_aa
TRBJ2-3	TRBV10-3	TRBD1	CAISESGTGPGTDTQYF
TRBJ2-3	TRBV6-4	NA	CASSVTALMDTQYF
TRBJ2-7	TRBV2	TRBD1	CASSAFTGGIGEQYF
TRBJ1-1	TRBV6-5	NA	CASQLDGPNTEAFF
TRBJ2-2	TRBV9	NA	CASSSRSTGNTGELFF
TRBJ1-5	TRBV6-6	NA	CASYSSGWHQPQHF
TRBJ1-4	TRBV10-2	NA	CASSETGRDEKLFF
TRBJ1-6	TRBV3-1/TRBV3-2	NA	CASSQGGDNSPLHF
TRBJ1-2	TRBV13	NA	CASSMLPGQYGYTF
TRBJ2-3	TRBV24-1	NA	CATSDPPTDTQYF
TRBJ2-1	TRBV6-5	TRBD2	CASSISGRAINEQFF
TRBJ1-1	TRBV3-1/TRBV3-2	NA	CASSPFGVTEAFF
TRBJ2-1	TRBV29-1	NA	CSYSGDRSYNEQFF
TRBJ1-5	TRBV3-1/TRBV3-2	NA	CASSQDGEPQHF
TRBJ1-4	TRBV30	NA	CAWATKANEKLFF
TRBJ2-6	TRBV28	NA	CASSSGDLVGANVLTF
TRBJ2-7	TRBV14	NA	CASSPRPYEQYF
TRBJ2-1	TRBV29-1	TRBD2	CSVPPPASGYNEQFF
TRBJ2-1	TRBV5-4	TRBD2	CASSPGTSGGAGEQFF
TRBJ1-1	TRBV7-9	NA	CASSSRGGRAGTEAFF
TRBJ1-2	TRBV2	NA	CARDSGYTF
TRBJ2-1	TRBV28	TRBD1	CASSLAGTGGKNEQFF
TRBJ2-3	TRBV2	TRBD2	CASSTIAGSTDTQYF
TRBJ1-5	TRBV28	NA	CASSGGGNNQPQHF
TRBJ2-2	TRBV3-1/TRBV3-2	NA	CASSSNTAGTGELFF
TRBJ2-4	TRBV2	TRBD1	CASSGLRVQGNIQYF
TRBJ2-7	TRBV7-3	TRBD1	CASSLIGTGIYEQYF
TRBJ2-5	TRBV9	TRBD2	CASSVPRSGGAETQYF
TRBJ2-1	TRBV3-1/TRBV3-2	NA	CASSQERRQFF
TRBJ1-5	TRBV7-9	NA	CASSLASSNQPQHF
TRBJ2-5	TRBV5-4	NA	CASSSAGETQYF
TRBJ2-5	TRBV5-1	NA	CASSFTGGDVETQYF
TRBJ2-5	TRBV5-8	NA	CASRGEGETQYF
TRBJ1-4	TRBV19	NA	CASSPPGVSEKLFF
TRBJ2-1	TRBV27	TRBD1	CASSIDRGSYNEQFF
TRBJ1-1	TRBV5-1	TRBD1	CASSKDRGLTEAFF
TRBJ2-2	TRBV3-1/TRBV3-2	NA	CASSRYNTGELFF
TRBJ2-5	TRBV7-3	NA	CASSSSFQETQYF
TRBJ2-3	TRBV5-6	NA	CASRPGKSTDTQYF
TRBJ1-2	TRBV6-2/TRBV6-3	NA	CASSDQLPAYGYTF
TRBJ2-7	TRBV16	NA	CASSGIAGTYDEQYF
TRBJ2-2	TRBV5-1	NA	CASRTTGELFF
TRBJ2-3	TRBV28	TRBD2	CASSLSLAGGPEGTDTQYF
TRBJ2-5	TRBV30	NA	CAWSVLGVGETQYF
TRBJ2-7	TRBV6-2/TRBV6-3	TRBD1	CASSYTGGSYEQYF
TRBJ2-2	TRBV7-2	TRBD1	CASSYPPGGRDGELFF
TRBJ2-4	TRBV9	NA	CASSVTGTAKNIQYF
TRBJ2-3	TRBV28	TRBD1	CASKDRGRTDTQYF
TRBJ2-1	TRBV5-1	TRBD2	CASSPDPAGGPYNEQFF
TRBJ1-2	TRBV20-1	NA	CSASVPGAIGYTF
TRBJ2-1	TRBV5-6	TRBD1	CASRPTDRFYEQFF
TRBJ1-1	TRBV7-9	NA	CATTAVGPAEAFF
TRBJ2-7	TRBV7-9	NA	CASSPRTYEQYF
TRBJ2-5	TRBV5-4	TRBD2	CASSLSGGGKETQYF
TRBJ1-2	TRBV5-1	NA	CASSLGVGEVNGYTF